Listed below are T cell receptor beta chains from one sample, sequenced in a study of CD8 T cells in Susac syndrome. TCRdb redid the calling of the immunoSEQ multiplex PCR reads with MiXCR, one entry per CDR3 protein. The sample lists 70,000 or so distinct CDR3 sequences; about 95% were seen once. The specimen sequenced was CD8+ T cells from PBMCs. The receptors shown here come from a human donor with multiple sclerosis. CDR3s include the opening cysteine and the closing phenylalanine or tryptophan. The D gene is left open where the match is weak.

j_call d_call v_call cdr3_aa cdr3_nt
TRBJ1-2 NA TRBV13 CASSLAVTENYGYTF TGTGCCAGCAGCTTAGCCGTAACAGAGAACTATGGCTACACCTTC
TRBJ2-7 NA TRBV7-8 CASSLLVMGYVSSYEQYF TGTGCCAGCAGCTTACTAGTCATGGGGTACGTCAGCTCCTACGAGCAGTACTTC
TRBJ1-1 NA TRBV6-9 CASSWAGMNTEAFF TGTGCCAGCAGTTGGGCAGGGATGAACACTGAAGCTTTCTTT
TRBJ2-5 TRBD2 TRBV3-1 CASSQDYGGGKETQYF TGTGCCAGCAGCCAAGATTATGGGGGGGGAAAAGAGACCCAGTACTTC
TRBJ1-1 NA TRBV12-3/TRBV12-4 CASSLAQGYTEAFF TGTGCCAGCAGTTTAGCACAGGGTTACACTGAAGCTTTCTTT
TRBJ2-3 NA TRBV6-5 CASVVASGDTQYF TGTGCCAGCGTAGTGGCCAGCGGAGATACGCAGTATTTT
TRBJ1-2 NA TRBV19 CASSILSRGLSDYGYTF TGTGCCAGTAGTATTTTAAGTCGGGGGTTGTCTGACTATGGCTACACCTTC
TRBJ2-5 TRBD2 TRBV5-6 CASSLWGLAGMETQYF TGTGCCAGCAGCTTGTGGGGACTAGCGGGGATGGAGACCCAGTACTTC
TRBJ2-5 NA TRBV18 CASSPLTEGGETQYF TGTGCCAGCTCACCACTGACGGAGGGGGGAGAGACCCAGTACTTC
TRBJ1-3 TRBD1 TRBV2 CASRVNRGAGNTIYF TGTGCCAGCAGGGTCAACAGGGGGGCTGGAAACACCATATATTTT
TRBJ2-1 NA TRBV12-5 CASGLASKEQFF TGTGCTAGTGGTTTGGCCTCGAAGGAGCAGTTCTTC